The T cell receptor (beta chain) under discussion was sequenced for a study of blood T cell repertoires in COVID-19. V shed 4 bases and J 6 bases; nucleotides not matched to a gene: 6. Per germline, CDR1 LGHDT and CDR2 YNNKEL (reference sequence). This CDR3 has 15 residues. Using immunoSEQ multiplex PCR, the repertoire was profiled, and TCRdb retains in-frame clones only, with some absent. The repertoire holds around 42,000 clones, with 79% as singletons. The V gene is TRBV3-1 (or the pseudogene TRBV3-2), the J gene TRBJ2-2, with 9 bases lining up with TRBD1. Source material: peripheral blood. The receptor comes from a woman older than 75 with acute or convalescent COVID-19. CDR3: CASSPGTGRSGELFF. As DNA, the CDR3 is TGTGCCAGCAGCCCCGGGACAGGGAGGTCCGGGGAGCTGTTTTTT.